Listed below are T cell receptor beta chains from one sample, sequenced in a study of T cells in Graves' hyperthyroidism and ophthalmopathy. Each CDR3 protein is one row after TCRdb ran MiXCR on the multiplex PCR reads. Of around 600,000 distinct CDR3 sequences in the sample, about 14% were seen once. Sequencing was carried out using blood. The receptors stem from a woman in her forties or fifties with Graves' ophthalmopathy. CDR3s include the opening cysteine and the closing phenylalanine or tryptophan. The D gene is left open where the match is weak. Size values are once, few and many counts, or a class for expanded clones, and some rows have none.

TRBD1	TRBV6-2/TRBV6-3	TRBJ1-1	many	TGTGCCAGCAGTGTCCGGACAGGGGGAAACACTGAAGCTTTCTTT	CASSVRTGGNTEAFF
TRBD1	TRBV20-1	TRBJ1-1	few	TGCAGTGCCCAGGACAGGGGACGTGGGGGCACTGAAGCTTTCTTT	CSAQDRGRGGTEAFF
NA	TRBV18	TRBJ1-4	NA	TGTGCCAGCTCACCACTCAGAAATGAAAAACTGTTTTTT	CASSPLRNEKLFF
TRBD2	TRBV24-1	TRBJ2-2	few	TGTGCCACCAGTGACCCTGTGGGACTACCAAACACCGGGGAGCTGTTTTTT	CATSDPVGLPNTGELFF
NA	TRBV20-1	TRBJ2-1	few	TGCAGTGCTAGAGTAATGGGGGCTTGGTTCAATGAGCAGTTCTTC	CSARVMGAWFNEQFF
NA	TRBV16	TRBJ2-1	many	TGTGCCAGCAGCCATTACCAGTACAATGAGCAGTTCTTC	CASSHYQYNEQFF
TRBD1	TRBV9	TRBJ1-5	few	TGTGCCAGCAGCAAAGGGGACAGGGGGCAGGAGCCCCAGCATTTT	CASSKGDRGQEPQHF
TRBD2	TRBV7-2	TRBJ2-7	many	TGTGCCAGCAGCTTAGCGGGGCGGACTAGCGACTTCTACGAGCAGTACTTC	CASSLAGRTSDFYEQYF
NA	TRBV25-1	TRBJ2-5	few	TGTGCCAGCCGAAACAAAGGAAGGGAGACCCAGTACTTC	CASRNKGRETQYF
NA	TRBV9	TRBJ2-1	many	TGTGCCAGCAGCGTAGAGGGGAACTCCTACAATGAGCAGTTCTTC	CASSVEGNSYNEQFF
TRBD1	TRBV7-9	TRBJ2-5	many	TGTGCCAGCAGCTTTGGGACAGGGGGCGAGACCCAGTACTTC	CASSFGTGGETQYF
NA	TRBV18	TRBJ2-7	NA	TGTGCCAGCTCAACCGGGACAGCCCCTGGGAGGAACGAGCAGTACTTC	CASSTGTAPGRNEQYF
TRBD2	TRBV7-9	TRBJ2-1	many	TGTGCCAGCAGCAAGACTAGCGGGGGGTCCTACAATGAGCAGTTCTTC	CASSKTSGGSYNEQFF
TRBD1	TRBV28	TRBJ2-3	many	TGTGCCAGCAGACCTAATTATGAGGGACAGGGAGTCACAGATACGCAGTATTTT	CASRPNYEGQGVTDTQYF
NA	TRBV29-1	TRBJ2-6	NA	TGCAGCGTTGAAGACTCTGGGGCCAACGTCCTGACTTTC	CSVEDSGANVLTF
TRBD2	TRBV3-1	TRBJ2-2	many	TGTGCCAGCAGCCAAAGGGCTAGCGGGACCAACACCGGGGAGCTGTTTTTT	CASSQRASGTNTGELFF
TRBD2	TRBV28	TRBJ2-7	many	TGTGCCAGCAGTTTTCCAGGGAGGGGCGAGCAGTACTTC	CASSFPGRGEQYF
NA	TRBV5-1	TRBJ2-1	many	TGCGCCAGCAGCTTGGAACAGAGAATATACAATGAGCAGTTCTTC	CASSLEQRIYNEQFF
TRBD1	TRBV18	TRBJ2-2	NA	TGTGCCAGCTCACCACTCAGGGGGTCATCGAACACCGGGGAGCTGTTTTTT	CASSPLRGSSNTGELFF
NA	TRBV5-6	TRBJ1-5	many	TGTGCCAGCAGCTCCCAGGGAGGCAATCAGCCCCAGCATTTT	CASSSQGGNQPQHF
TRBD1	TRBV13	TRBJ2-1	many	TGTGCCAGCAGCTATAACAGGGGCTCCTACAATGAGCAGTTCTTC	CASSYNRGSYNEQFF
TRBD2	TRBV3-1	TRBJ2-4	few	TGTGCCAGCAGCCAAGACCGTTCACTAGCGCCATTAGCCAAAAACATTCAGTACTTC	CASSQDRSLAPLAKNIQYF
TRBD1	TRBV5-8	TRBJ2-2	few	TGTGCCAGCAGCCATACACAGGGGGCCATGAACACCGGGGAGCTGTTTTTT	CASSHTQGAMNTGELFF
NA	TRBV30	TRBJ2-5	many	TGTGCCTGGAGCACAGGGAGCGAGACCCAGTACTTC	CAWSTGSETQYF
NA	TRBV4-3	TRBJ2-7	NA	TGCGCCAGCAGCCAAGCATGGAGCTACGAGCAGTACTTC	CASSQAWSYEQYF
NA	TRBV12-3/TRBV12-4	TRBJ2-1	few	TGTGCGACCCATAGGAGTCGGCTAGGCAATGAGCAGTTCTTC	CATHRSRLGNEQFF
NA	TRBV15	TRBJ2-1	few	TGTGCCACCAGCACCCAGACCTGGGAACCATACAATGAGCAGTTCTTC	CATSTQTWEPYNEQFF
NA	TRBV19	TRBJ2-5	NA	TGTGCCAGTAGTATTTATATCCAAGAGACCCAGTACTTC	CASSIYIQETQYF
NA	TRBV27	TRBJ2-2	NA	TGTGCCAGCGCTAATCTAGGAACTAGAACCGGGGAGCTGTTTTTT	CASANLGTRTGELFF
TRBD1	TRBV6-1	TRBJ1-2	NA	TGTGCCAGCAGGCCCGGGACAGGGGTCGGCTATGGCTACACCTTC	CASRPGTGVGYGYTF
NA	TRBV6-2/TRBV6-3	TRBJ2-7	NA	TGTGCCAGCAATCCGGGACACGTCTCCTACGAGCAGTACTTC	CASNPGHVSYEQYF
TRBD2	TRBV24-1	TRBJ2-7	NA	TGTGCCACCAGTGACTCTAGCGGGTCGTACGAGCAGTACTTC	CATSDSSGSYEQYF
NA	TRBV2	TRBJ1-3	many	TGTGCCAGCAGTGAAACCCCGGACGTCTGGTCTGGAAACACCATATATTTT	CASSETPDVWSGNTIYF